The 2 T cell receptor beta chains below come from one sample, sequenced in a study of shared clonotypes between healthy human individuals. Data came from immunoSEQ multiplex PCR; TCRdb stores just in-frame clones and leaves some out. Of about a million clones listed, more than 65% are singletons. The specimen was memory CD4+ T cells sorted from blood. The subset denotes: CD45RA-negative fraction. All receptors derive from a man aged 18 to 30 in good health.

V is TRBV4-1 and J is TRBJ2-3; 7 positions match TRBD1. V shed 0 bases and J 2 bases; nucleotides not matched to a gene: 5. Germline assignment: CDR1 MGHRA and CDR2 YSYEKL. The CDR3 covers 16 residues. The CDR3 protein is CASSQEQGHYTDTQYF. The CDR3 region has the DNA TGCGCCAGCAGCCAAGAACAGGGGCACTACACAGATACGCAGTATTTT.

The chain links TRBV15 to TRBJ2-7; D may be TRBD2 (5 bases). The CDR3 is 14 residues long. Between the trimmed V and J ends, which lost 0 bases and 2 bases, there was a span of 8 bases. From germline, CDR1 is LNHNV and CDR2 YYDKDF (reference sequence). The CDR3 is CATSRDKGAYEQYF. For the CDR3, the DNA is TGTGCCACCAGCAGAGATAAGGGAGCCTACGAGCAGTACTTC.